The rows below give T cell receptor beta chains drawn from one sample of a study of blood T cell repertoires in COVID-19. Sequenced by immunoSEQ multiplex PCR; TCRdb stores in-frame clones only, minus some. Here the sample spans fewer than 350,000 clones, approximately 87% being singletons. Source material: peripheral blood. The source is a woman in her thirties with COVID-19, enrolled during active disease. The CDR3 runs from the conserved cysteine through the conserved F or W. D genes are given only for firm matches. Not every row has a clone size; where given, it reads once, few, many or a size class.

D	J	size	V	length	DNA	CDR3
NA	TRBJ1-4	NA	TRBV2	18	TGTGCCAGCAGTGACGTTGGCGGAGGGGCGTGGGGAAATGAAAAACTGTTTTTT	CASSDVGGGAWGNEKLFF
NA	TRBJ2-7	NA	TRBV6-5	13	TGTGCCAGCAGTTACGACAGATCCTACGAGCAGTACTTC	CASSYDRSYEQYF
TRBD1	TRBJ1-2	NA	TRBV5-1	16	TGCGCCAGCAGCTCCGAGCCGGGACAGGGGGCCTATGGCTACACCTTC	CASSSEPGQGAYGYTF
NA	TRBJ1-6	NA	TRBV4-2	18	TGTGCCAGCAGCCAAGATGTAGGCGGGAGCTCCTATAATTCACCCCTCCACTTT	CASSQDVGGSSYNSPLHF
NA	TRBJ1-1	NA	TRBV3-1/TRBV3-2	15	TGTGCCAGCAGCCCGCCTGGGGCCATGAACACTGAAGCTTTCTTT	CASSPPGAMNTEAFF
NA	TRBJ1-1	once	TRBV3-1/TRBV3-2	13	TGTGCCAGCAGCACTATCTCTGGGACTGAAGCTTTCTTT	CASSTISGTEAFF
NA	TRBJ2-1	NA	TRBV7-9	15	TGTGCCAGCAGCGGCGTAACGGGGATCCCCAATGAGCAGTTCTTC	CASSGVTGIPNEQFF
TRBD2	TRBJ2-7	NA	TRBV2	15	TGTGCCAGCAGCCCCAGTACTAGCGGGGTTAACGAGCAGTACTTC	CASSPSTSGVNEQYF
NA	TRBJ2-2	once	TRBV24-1	15	TGTGCCACCAGTGATGCCCGGGCCGCGGGCGGGGAGCTGTTTTTT	CATSDARAAGGELFF
TRBD1	TRBJ1-6	NA	TRBV4-1	18	TGCGCCAGCAGCCAGAGCGACAGGGGTAGCTCCTATAATTCACCCCTCCACTTT	CASSQSDRGSSYNSPLHF
NA	TRBJ2-2	NA	TRBV6-5	13	TGTGCCAGCAGTTTGTCGACAGTCGGGGAGCTGTTTTTT	CASSLSTVGELFF
NA	TRBJ2-7	NA	TRBV19	13	TGTGCCAGCCTGGAGAGCGAATCCTACGAGCAGTACTTC	CASLESESYEQYF
TRBD1	TRBJ1-2	NA	TRBV12-5	14	TGTGCTAGTGGCCCTCAGGGGGGCGAGGATGGCTACACCTTC	CASGPQGGEDGYTF
TRBD2	TRBJ2-5	once	TRBV4-1	17	TGCGCCAGCAGCTCCCGCGGCGGACTAGCGGGGGGAGAGACCCAGTACTTC	CASSSRGGLAGGETQYF
TRBD1	TRBJ1-6	NA	TRBV15	14	TGTGCCACCAGCAGACGAAGGGGGCAATCACCCCTCCACTTT	CATSRRRGQSPLHF
NA	TRBJ1-1	NA	TRBV7-9	16	TGTGCCAGCAGCCCCAGCGTTGGGACAAAAGACACTGAAGCTTTCTTT	CASSPSVGTKDTEAFF
TRBD2	TRBJ2-1	NA	TRBV27	16	TGTGCCAGCAGTTCAACAGCGGGGGGGCCTTACAATGAGCAGTTCTTC	CASSSTAGGPYNEQFF
NA	TRBJ1-4	few	TRBV7-8	14	TGTGCCAGCACCTGGGGGGGGCTAGGGGAAAAACTGTTTTTT	CASTWGGLGEKLFF
TRBD1	TRBJ2-2	NA	TRBV10-2	15	TGCGCCAGCATCGGGACAGGGGGTAACACCGGGGAGCTGTTTTTT	CASIGTGGNTGELFF
TRBD1	TRBJ2-7	NA	TRBV27	13	TGTGCCAGCAGTCCGGGACAGGTCTACGAGCAGTACTTC	CASSPGQVYEQYF
TRBD1	TRBJ2-7	NA	TRBV25-1	14	TGTGCCAGCACATTACAGGGGTACACCTACGAGCAGTACTTC	CASTLQGYTYEQYF
NA	TRBJ1-2	NA	TRBV5-1	12	TGCGCCAGCCGAGGGGACACGAATGGCTACACCTTC	CASRGDTNGYTF
TRBD1	TRBJ1-2	NA	TRBV6-5	15	TGTGCCAGCAGTTCCTACAGGGACAGACTATATGGCTACACCTTC	CASSSYRDRLYGYTF
NA	TRBJ2-3	NA	TRBV21-1	15	TGTGCCAGCAGCAAAGGGGCGGGGAGCACAGATACGCAGTATTTT	CASSKGAGSTDTQYF
NA	TRBJ2-7	NA	TRBV28	15	TGTGCCAGCAGTTCCGTAATTTATTCCCCCTACGAGCAGTACTTC	CASSSVIYSPYEQYF
NA	TRBJ2-5	NA	TRBV5-1	15	TGCGCCAGCAGCTTGGCCTCGGGACAAGTAGAGACCCAGTACTTC	CASSLASGQVETQYF
NA	TRBJ1-4	few	TRBV12-3/TRBV12-4	13	TGTGCCAGCAGATCTCAGGGGCAGGGAAAACTGTTTTTT	CASRSQGQGKLFF
NA	TRBJ2-3	NA	TRBV10-1	13	TGCGCCAGCAGTGAGTTTGAGGCGGATACGCAGTATTTT	CASSEFEADTQYF
TRBD2	TRBJ2-5	few	TRBV12-5	14	TGTGCTAGTGGTCCGCATAGCGGGGGTGAGACCCAGTACTTC	CASGPHSGGETQYF
TRBD2	TRBJ2-7	NA	TRBV19	13	TGTGCCAGTAGTAGGACTAGCGTCCACGAGCAGTACTTC	CASSRTSVHEQYF
NA	TRBJ1-3	NA	TRBV19	12	TGTGCCAGTAGTATTTACGGGAGCACCATATATTTT	CASSIYGSTIYF
NA	TRBJ1-5	NA	TRBV4-1	13	TGCGCCAGCAGCCCAGTGAACAATCAGCCCCAGCATTTT	CASSPVNNQPQHF
NA	TRBJ2-2	NA	TRBV28	15	TGTGCCAGCAGTTTAACAGGGACCTACACCGGGGAGCTGTTTTTT	CASSLTGTYTGELFF
TRBD1	TRBJ1-4	NA	TRBV5-1	14	TGCGCCAGCAGCTCGACAGGGCAAGGCGAAAAACTGTTTTTT	CASSSTGQGEKLFF
NA	TRBJ1-2	NA	TRBV5-1	12	TGCGCCACCCGGACAGACCTCTATGGCTACACCTTC	CATRTDLYGYTF
NA	TRBJ2-5	NA	TRBV19	13	TGTGCCAGTACCCCGAGGCTGGGAGAGACCCAGTACTTC	CASTPRLGETQYF
NA	TRBJ1-3	many	TRBV2	15	TGTGCCAGCAGTGAAGCGCAGGTCTCCAAAAACACCATATATTTT	CASSEAQVSKNTIYF
NA	TRBJ2-7	medium-sized	TRBV5-8	13	TGTGCCAGCAGCCTTCCTAGCTCCTACGAGCAGTACTTC	CASSLPSSYEQYF
TRBD2	TRBJ2-5	NA	TRBV5-1	17	TGCGCCAGCAGCGAAGGACTAGCGGGGACTTACCAAGAGACCCAGTACTTC	CASSEGLAGTYQETQYF
NA	TRBJ2-5	NA	TRBV4-2	17	TGTGCCAGCAGCCAAGATCTCGCCCCTAGCGCCCGGGAGACCCAGTACTTC	CASSQDLAPSARETQYF
NA	TRBJ1-2	NA	TRBV7-9	11	TGTGCCAGCAGAGACGGGTATGGCTACACCTTC	CASRDGYGYTF
TRBD1	TRBJ1-3	once	TRBV6-6	14	TGTGCCAGCCGGGACAGGGGCTCTGGAAACACCATATATTTT	CASRDRGSGNTIYF
NA	TRBJ1-4	NA	TRBV6-1	16	TGTGCCAGCAGTGTCCGGGAGGGAGTGACTAATGAAAAACTGTTTTTT	CASSVREGVTNEKLFF
NA	TRBJ2-5	NA	TRBV5-6	15	TGTGCCAGCAGCTTGGAGGGGCTAGACGCCGAGACCCAGTACTTC	CASSLEGLDAETQYF
TRBD1	TRBJ2-2	once	TRBV10-2	15	TGCGCCAGCAGCTGGGGACAGGGGGCCAGCGGGGAGCTGTTTTTT	CASSWGQGASGELFF
TRBD2	TRBJ2-1	NA	TRBV10-3	17	TGTGCCATCAGTGAGTCATCGGGACTAGGAGGGGTCAATGAGCAGTTCTTC	CAISESSGLGGVNEQFF